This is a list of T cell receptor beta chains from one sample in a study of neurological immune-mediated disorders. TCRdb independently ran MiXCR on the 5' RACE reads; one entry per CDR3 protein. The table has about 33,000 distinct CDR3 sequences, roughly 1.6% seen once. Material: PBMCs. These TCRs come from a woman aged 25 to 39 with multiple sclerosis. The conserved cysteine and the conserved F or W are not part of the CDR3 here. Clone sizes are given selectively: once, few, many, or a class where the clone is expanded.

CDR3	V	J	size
ASRRQGAYEQY	TRBV6-6	TRBJ2-7	few
ASSSSSAEQF	TRBV7-2	TRBJ2-1	many
ASSLELAWTDTQY	TRBV7-2	TRBJ2-3	NA
ASSLAGTRGYT	TRBV12-3/TRBV12-4	TRBJ1-2	many
ASSFTAGIYNEQF	TRBV5-1	TRBJ2-1	many
SAIGGGETQY	TRBV20-1	TRBJ2-5	many
ASSVADTQY	TRBV14	TRBJ2-3	many
AIIRGPNTGELF	TRBV10-3	TRBJ2-2	many
SASGTDNTEAF	TRBV20-1	TRBJ1-1	many
ASSFSSGGETQY	TRBV7-2	TRBJ2-5	many
ASSQDAGLGYEQY	TRBV4-3	TRBJ2-7	many
ASSLRLNPLGEQF	TRBV7-2	TRBJ2-1	many
ASSARASYEQY	TRBV6-1	TRBJ2-7	few
ASSSIRPGVTNYGYT	TRBV6-5	TRBJ1-2	few
SARDPVAGGPTDTQY	TRBV20-1	TRBJ2-3	many
ATSNRYEQY	TRBV24-1	TRBJ2-7	many
SADRGTTEAF	TRBV20-1	TRBJ1-1	NA
SAPEAKSYGYT	TRBV20-1	TRBJ1-2	many
ASSQLGQGAEELF	TRBV3-1	TRBJ2-2	many
ASCNYPNYGYT	TRBV5-5	TRBJ1-2	many
ASSARLPQDTQY	TRBV7-2	TRBJ2-3	many
ASSLLGGRQPQH	TRBV12-3/TRBV12-4	TRBJ1-5	many
AISESKGASYEQY	TRBV10-3	TRBJ2-7	many
SGPVAWQNEQF	TRBV20-1	TRBJ2-1	many
AIKPTGDMGEAF	TRBV10-3	TRBJ1-1	many
ASSDPGQPRDIQY	TRBV25-1	TRBJ2-4	many
ATSRDRGNTQY	TRBV15	TRBJ2-3	many